This T cell receptor (beta chain) was obtained from a study of immune heterogeneity within non-small cell lung tumors. This clonotype was recorded many times. Its antigen remains unidentified. With 32 V and 13 J primers, multiplex PCR amplified the TCR beta CDR3. TCRdb redid the calling of the multiplex PCR reads with MiXCR, one entry per CDR3 protein. The repertoire holds tens of thousands of distinct CDR3 sequences, 25% to 30% seen once, with 4.4% in the top ten. Study-level findings and limits: Tumor sites within a patient were found to share identical dominant CDR3 beta clonotypes, and site-unique high-frequency clones were also present.

The length of the CDR3 is 16 residues. J gave up 5 bases and V 5 bases, and 12 bases lay outside the gene matches. CDR1 and CDR2 (germline): SGHTA, FQGNSA. With around 0.6 ug used per sample, the template was genomic DNA from bulk tumor. Several biopsies were collected from each primary tumor during surgery. They were spaced as far apart as possible within the tumor mass. Their non-small cell lung cancer was newly diagnosed and untreated, and the patients underwent curative surgery. Surgery with curative intent was being performed on the donors, who were newly diagnosed non-small cell lung cancer patients.

The clonotype comes from a middle-aged man with non-small cell lung cancer. The sequenced sample consisted of lung tumor tissue. The V gene is TRBV7-2, the J gene TRBJ2-7; the match to TRBD2 covers 10 bases. CDR3 in DNA: TGTGCCAGCAGCCCTAGGACTAGCGGCGTGTCAGACGAGCAGTACTTC. This codes for CASSPRTSGVSDEQYF. Together with reference TRBV7-2 and TRBJ2-7, the CDR3 gives the full variable domain: GAGVSQSPSNKVTEKGKDVELRCDPISGHTALYWYRQSLGQGLEFLIYFQGNSAPDKSGLPSDRFSAERTGGSVSTLTIQRTQQEDSAVYLCASSPRTSGVSDEQYFGPGTRLTVT.